This T cell receptor (beta chain) was sequenced for a study of T-cell reconstitution after alpha-beta-depleted transplantation in children. General study results and limits: Reports say that about two months after transplant, the alpha-beta T cells came out of several hundred graft clones that had expanded.

Germline assignment: CDR1 MNHEY and CDR2 SMNVEV (reference sequence). Trimming removed 3 bases at V and 9 bases at J, with 15 bases between. This CDR3 is 14 amino acids long. This clonotype was seen more than once but under ten times. The antigen remains undetermined. Unique molecular identifiers were used to barcode this TCRbeta library. TCRdb reanalysed the PCR reads using MiXCR and keeps one entry per CDR3 protein. The sample lists more than 400,000 distinct CDR3 sequences, roughly 44% occurring once. This TCR was sampled from a girl aged 2-10 years with aplastic anemia, due to receive a stem cell transplant. The chain couples TRBV27 to TRBJ1-5, with D possibly TRBD1 on 5 matching bases. The sample consisted of PBMCs, taken before TCRalphabeta/CD19-depleted stem cell transplant. This chain's CDR3 is CASSFGPTGGPQHF. The DNA for the CDR3 is TGTGCCAGCAGTTTCGGACCGACCGGGGGGCCCCAGCATTTT.